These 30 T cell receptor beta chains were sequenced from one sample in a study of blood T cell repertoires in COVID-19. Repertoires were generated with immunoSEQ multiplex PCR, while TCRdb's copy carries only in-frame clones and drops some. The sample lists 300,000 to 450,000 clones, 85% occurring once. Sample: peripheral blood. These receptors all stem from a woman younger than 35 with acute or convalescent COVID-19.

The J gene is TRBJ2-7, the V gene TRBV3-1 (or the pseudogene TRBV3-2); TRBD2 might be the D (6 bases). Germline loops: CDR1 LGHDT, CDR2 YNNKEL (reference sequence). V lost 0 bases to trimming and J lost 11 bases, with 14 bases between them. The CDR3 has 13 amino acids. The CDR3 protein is CASSQDPVGGEYF. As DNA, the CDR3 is TGTGCCAGCAGCCAAGATCCAGTCGGCGGGGAGTACTTC.

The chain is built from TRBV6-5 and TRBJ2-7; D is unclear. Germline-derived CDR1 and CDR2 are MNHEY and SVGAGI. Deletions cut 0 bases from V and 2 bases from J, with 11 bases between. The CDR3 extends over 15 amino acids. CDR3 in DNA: TGTGCCAGCAGTTACTCGGGCGCCTATCCCTACGAGCAGTACTTC. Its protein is CASSYSGAYPYEQYF.

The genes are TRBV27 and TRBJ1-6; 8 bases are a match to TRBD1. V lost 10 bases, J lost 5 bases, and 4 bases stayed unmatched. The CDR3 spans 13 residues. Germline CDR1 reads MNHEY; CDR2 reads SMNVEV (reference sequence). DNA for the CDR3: TGTGCCACCAGACAGGGGAATAATTCACCCCTCCACTTT. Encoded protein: CATRQGNNSPLHF.

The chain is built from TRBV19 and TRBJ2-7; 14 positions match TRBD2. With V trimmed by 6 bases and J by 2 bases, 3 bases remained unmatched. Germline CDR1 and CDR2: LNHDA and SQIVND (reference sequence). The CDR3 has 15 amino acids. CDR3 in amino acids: CASSRLAGGPYEQYF. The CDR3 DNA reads TGTGCCAGTAGCCGACTAGCGGGAGGGCCCTACGAGCAGTACTTC. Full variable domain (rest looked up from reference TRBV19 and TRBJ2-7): DGGITQSPKYLFRKEGQNVTLSCEQNLNHDAMYWYRQDPGQGLRLIYYSQIVNDFQKGDIAEGYSVSREKKESFPLTVTSAQKNPTAFYLCASSRLAGGPYEQYFGPGTRLTVT.

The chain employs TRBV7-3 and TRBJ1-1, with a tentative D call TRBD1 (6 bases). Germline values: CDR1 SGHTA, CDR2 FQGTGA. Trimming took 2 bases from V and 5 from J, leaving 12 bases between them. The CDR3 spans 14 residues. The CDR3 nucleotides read TGTGCCAGCAGCTTAGAACCAAGGGGGACTGAAGCTTTCTTT. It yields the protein CASSLEPRGTEAFF.

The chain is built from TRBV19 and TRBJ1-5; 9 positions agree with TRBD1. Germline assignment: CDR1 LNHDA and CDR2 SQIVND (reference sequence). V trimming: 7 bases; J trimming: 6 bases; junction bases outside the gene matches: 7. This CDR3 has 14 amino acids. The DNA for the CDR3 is TGTGCCAGTACCCCTACAGGGGGCGGTCAGCCCCAGCATTTT. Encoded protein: CASTPTGGGQPQHF.

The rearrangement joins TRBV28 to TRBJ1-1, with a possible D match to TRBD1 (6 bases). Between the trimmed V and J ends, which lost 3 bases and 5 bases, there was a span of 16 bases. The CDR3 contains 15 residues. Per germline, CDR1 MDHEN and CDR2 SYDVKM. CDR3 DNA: TGTGCCAGCAGTTTTTTGGGGGCGCTTTCGACTGAAGCTTTCTTT. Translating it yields CASSFLGALSTEAFF.

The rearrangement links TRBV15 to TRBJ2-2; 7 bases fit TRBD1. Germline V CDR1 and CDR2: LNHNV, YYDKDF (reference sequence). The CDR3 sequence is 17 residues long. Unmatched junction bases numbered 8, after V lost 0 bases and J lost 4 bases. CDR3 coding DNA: TGTGCCACCAGCAGAGAGGGACAGTGGGAAGCCACCGGGGAGCTGTTTTTT. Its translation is CATSREGQWEATGELFF. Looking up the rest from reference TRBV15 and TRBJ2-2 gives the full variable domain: DAMVIQNPRYQVTQFGKPVTLSCSQTLNHNVMYWYQQKSSQAPKLLFHYYDKDFNNEADTPDNFQSRRPNTSFCFLDIRSPGLGDTAMYLCATSREGQWEATGELFFGEGSRLTVL.

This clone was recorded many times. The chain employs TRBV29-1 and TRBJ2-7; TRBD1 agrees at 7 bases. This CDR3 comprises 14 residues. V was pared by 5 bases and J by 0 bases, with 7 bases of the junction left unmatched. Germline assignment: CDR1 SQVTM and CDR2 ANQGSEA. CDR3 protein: CSVRYRDSSYEQYF. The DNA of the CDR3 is TGCAGCGTTCGGTACCGGGACAGCTCCTACGAGCAGTACTTC.

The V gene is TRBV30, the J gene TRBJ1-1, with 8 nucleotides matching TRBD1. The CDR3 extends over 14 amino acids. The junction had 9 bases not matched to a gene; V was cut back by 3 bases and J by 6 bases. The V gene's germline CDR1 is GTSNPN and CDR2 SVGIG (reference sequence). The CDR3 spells CAWSLSLTGAEAFF. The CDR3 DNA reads TGTGCCTGGAGCCTTTCCCTGACAGGGGCTGAAGCTTTCTTT.

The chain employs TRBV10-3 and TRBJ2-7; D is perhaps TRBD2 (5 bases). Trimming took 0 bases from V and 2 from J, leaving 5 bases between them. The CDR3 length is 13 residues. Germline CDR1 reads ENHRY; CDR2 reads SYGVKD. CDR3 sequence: CAISESTTYEQYF. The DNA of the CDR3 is TGTGCCATCAGTGAGTCGACTACCTACGAGCAGTACTTC.

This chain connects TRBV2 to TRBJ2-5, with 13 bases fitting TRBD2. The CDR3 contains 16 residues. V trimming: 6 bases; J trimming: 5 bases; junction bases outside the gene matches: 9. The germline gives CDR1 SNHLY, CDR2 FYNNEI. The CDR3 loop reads CASSHGLAGDLETQYF. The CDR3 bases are TGTGCCAGCAGCCACGGACTAGCGGGGGACTTGGAGACCCAGTACTTC.

The CDR3 is CASSPSSLSYEQYF. The CDR3 coding sequence is TGCGCCAGCAGCCCCTCCTCTTTATCCTACGAGCAGTACTTC. The rearrangement links TRBV5-1 to TRBJ2-7; D not certain. The germline V and J ends were trimmed by 4 bases and 1 base, with 12 bases remaining between them. This CDR3 is 14 amino acids long. Germline V gives CDR1 SGHRS, CDR2 YFSETQ. Using reference TRBV5-1 and TRBJ2-7 for the parts outside the CDR3, the full variable domain is KAGVTQTPRYLIKTRGQQVTLSCSPISGHRSVSWYQQTPGQGLQFLFEYFSETQRNKGNFPGRFSGRQFSNSRSEMNVSTLELGDSALYLCASSPSSLSYEQYFGPGTRLTVT.

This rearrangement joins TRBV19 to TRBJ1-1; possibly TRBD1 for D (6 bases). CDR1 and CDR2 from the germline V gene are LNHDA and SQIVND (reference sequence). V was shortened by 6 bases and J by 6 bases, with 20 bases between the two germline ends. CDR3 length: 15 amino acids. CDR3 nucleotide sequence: TGTGCCAGTAGGTCCGTTGTTGCGGGGGGCTCTGAAGCTTTCTTT. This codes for CASRSVVAGGSEAFF.

The CDR3 reads CASSLDRFPAGELFF. The DNA of the CDR3 is TGTGCCAGCAGCTTAGATCGATTCCCGGCCGGGGAGCTGTTTTTT. This chain connects TRBV7-2 to TRBJ2-2; the D is unclear. Germline-derived CDR1 and CDR2 are SGHTA and FQGNSA. The CDR3 is made up of 15 amino acids. V lost 1 base, J lost 6 bases, and 12 bases lay in between.

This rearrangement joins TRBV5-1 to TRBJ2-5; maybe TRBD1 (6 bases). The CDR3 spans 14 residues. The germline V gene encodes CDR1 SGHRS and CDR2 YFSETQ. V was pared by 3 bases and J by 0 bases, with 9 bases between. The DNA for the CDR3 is TGCGCCAGCAGCTATACAGGGTACCAAGAGACCCAGTACTTC. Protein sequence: CASSYTGYQETQYF. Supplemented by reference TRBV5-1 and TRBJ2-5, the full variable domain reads KAGVTQTPRYLIKTRGQQVTLSCSPISGHRSVSWYQQTPGQGLQFLFEYFSETQRNKGNFPGRFSGRQFSNSRSEMNVSTLELGDSALYLCASSYTGYQETQYFGPGTRLLVL.

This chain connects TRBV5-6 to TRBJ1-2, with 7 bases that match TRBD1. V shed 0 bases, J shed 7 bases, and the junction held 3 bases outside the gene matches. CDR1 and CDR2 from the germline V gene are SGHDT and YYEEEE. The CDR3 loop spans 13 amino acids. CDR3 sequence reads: CASSLGDSAGYTF. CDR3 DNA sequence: TGTGCCAGCAGCTTGGGGGACAGCGCTGGCTACACCTTC.

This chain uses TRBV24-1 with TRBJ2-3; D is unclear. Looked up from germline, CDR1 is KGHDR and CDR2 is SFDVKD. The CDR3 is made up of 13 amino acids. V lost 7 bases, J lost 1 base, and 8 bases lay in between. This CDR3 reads CATRLSGTDTQYF. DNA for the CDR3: TGTGCCACCAGACTCAGCGGCACAGATACGCAGTATTTT.

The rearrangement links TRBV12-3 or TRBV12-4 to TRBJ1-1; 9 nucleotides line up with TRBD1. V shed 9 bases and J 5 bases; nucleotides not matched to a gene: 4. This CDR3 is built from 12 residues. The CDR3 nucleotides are TGTGCCAGTCTGACAGGGGGGACTGAAGCTTTCTTT. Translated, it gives CASLTGGTEAFF.

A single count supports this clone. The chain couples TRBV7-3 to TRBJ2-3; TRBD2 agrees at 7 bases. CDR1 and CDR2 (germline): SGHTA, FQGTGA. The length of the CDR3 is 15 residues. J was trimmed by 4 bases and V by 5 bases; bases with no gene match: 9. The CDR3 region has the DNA TGTGCCAGCAGCGCCACCGGGACTACAGCAGATACGCAGTATTTT. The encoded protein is CASSATGTTADTQYF.

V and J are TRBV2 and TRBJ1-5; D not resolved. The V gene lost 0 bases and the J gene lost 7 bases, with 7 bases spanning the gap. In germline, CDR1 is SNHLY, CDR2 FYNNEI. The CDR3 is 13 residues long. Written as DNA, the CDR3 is TGTGCCAGCAGTGAAGCGAGGGAACAGCCCCAGCATTTT. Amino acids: CASSEAREQPQHF. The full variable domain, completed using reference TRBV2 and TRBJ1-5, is EPEVTQTPSHQVTQMGQEVILRCVPISNHLYFYWYRQILGQKVEFLVSFYNNEISEKSEIFDDQFSVERPDGSNFTLKIRSTKLEDSAMYFCASSEAREQPQHFGDGTRLSIL.

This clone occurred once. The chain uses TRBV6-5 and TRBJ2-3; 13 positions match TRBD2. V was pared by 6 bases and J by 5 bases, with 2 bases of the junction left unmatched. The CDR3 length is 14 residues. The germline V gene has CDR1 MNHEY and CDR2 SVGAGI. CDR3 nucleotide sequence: TGTGCCAGCAGGGGACTAGCGGGACGAGATACGCAGTATTTT. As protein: CASRGLAGRDTQYF.

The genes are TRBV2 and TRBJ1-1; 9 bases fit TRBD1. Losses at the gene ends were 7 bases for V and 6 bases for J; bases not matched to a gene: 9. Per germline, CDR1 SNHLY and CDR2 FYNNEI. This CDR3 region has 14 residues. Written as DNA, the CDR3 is TGTGCCAGCAACCCTAGGACAGGGGATGCTGAAGCTTTCTTT. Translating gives CASNPRTGDAEAFF.

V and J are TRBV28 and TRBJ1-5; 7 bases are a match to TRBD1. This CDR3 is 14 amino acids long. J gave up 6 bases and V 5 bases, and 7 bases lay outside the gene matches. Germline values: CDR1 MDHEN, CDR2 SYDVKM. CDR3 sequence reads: CASSPTGSSQPQHF. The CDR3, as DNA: TGTGCCAGCAGTCCGACAGGGTCTAGTCAGCCCCAGCATTTT.

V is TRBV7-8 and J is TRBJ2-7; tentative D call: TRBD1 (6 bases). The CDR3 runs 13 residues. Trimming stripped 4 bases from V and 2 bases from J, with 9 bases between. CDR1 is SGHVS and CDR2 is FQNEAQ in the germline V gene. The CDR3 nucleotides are TGTGCCAGCAGCTCACAGGGAGCCTACGAGCAGTACTTC. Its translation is CASSSQGAYEQYF.

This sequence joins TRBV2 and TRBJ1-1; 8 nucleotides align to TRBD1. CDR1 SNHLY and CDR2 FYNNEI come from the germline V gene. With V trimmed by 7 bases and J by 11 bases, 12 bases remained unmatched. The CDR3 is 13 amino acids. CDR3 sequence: CASKGNQGAGAFF. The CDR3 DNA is TGTGCCAGCAAGGGAAACCAGGGGGCGGGGGCTTTCTTT.

As DNA, the CDR3 is TGCACCAGCAGCCAACTAAATTCACCCCTCCACTTT. It specifies CTSSQLNSPLHF. The V call is TRBV1, the J call TRBJ1-6. TRBV1 counts as a pseudogene. This CDR3 is built from 12 residues.

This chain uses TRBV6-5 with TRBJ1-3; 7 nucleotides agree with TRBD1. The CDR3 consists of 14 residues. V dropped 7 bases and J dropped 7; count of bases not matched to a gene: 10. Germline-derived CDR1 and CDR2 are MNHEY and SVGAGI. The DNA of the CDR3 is TGTGCCAGCACCTCGACAGGGATTGGGAACACCATATATTTT. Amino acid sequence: CASTSTGIGNTIYF.

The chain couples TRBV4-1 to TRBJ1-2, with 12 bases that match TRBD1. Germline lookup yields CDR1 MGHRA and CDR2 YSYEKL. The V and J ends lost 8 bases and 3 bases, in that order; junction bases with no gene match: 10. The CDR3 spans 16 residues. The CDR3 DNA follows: TGCGCCAGCTCCACCCGGGACAGGGGGCGCGACTATGGCTACACCTTC. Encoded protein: CASSTRDRGRDYGYTF.

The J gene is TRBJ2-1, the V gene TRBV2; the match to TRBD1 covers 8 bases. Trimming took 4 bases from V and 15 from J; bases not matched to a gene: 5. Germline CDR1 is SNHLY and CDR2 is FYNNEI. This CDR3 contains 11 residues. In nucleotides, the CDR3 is TGTGCCAGCAGTGGGGACAGGCGCCCGTTCTTC. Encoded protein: CASSGDRRPFF.